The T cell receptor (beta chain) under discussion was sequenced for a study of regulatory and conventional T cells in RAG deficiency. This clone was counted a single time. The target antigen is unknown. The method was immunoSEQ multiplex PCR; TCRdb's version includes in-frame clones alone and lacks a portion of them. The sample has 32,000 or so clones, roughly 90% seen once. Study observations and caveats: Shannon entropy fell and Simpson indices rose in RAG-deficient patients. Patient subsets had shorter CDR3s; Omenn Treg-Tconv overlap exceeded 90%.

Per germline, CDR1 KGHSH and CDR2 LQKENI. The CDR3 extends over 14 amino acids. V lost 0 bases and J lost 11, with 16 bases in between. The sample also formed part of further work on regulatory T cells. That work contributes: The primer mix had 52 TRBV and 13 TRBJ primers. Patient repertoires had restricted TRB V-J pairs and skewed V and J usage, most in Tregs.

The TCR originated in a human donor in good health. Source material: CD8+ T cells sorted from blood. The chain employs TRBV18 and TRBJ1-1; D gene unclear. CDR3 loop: CASSPPGRYFAAFF. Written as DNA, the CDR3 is TGTGCCAGCTCACCACCGGGCCGATATTTTGCTGCTTTCTTT. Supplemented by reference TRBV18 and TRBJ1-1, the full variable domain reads NAGVMQNPRHLVRRRGQEARLRCSPMKGHSHVYWYRQLPEEGLKFMVYLQKENIIDESGMPKERFSAEFPKEGPSILRIQQVVRGDSAAYFCASSPPGRYFAAFFGQGTRLTVV.